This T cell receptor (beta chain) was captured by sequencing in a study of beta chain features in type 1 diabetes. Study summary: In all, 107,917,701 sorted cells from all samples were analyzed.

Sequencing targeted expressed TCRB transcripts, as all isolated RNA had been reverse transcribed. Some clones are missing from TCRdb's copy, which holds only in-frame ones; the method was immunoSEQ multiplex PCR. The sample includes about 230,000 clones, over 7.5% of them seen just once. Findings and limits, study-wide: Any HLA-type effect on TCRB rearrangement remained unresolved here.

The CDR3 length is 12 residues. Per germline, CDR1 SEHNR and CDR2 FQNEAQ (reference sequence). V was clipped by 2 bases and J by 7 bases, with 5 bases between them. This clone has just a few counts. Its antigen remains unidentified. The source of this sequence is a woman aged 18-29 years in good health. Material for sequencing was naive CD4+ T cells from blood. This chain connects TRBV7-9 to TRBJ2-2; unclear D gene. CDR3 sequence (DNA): TGTGCCAGCAGCTTATTAGTCGGGGAGCTGTTTTTT. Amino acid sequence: CASSLLVGELFF.